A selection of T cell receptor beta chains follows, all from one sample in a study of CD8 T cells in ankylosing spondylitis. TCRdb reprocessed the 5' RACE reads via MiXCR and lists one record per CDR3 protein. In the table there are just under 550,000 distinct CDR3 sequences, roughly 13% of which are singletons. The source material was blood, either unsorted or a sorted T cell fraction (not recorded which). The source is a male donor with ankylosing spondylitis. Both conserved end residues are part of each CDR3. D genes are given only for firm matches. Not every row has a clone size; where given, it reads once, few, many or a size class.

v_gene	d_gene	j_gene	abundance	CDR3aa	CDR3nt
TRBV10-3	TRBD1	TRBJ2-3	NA	CAIRGQGAETDTQYF	TGTGCCATCAGGGGACAGGGGGCAGAAACAGATACGCAGTATTTT
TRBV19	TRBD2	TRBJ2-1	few	CASTMGRAYNEQFF	TGTGCCAGTACGATGGGGAGGGCCTACAATGAGCAGTTCTTC
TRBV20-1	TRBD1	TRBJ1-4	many	CSARRPSGGEKLFF	TGCAGTGCTAGAAGGCCTTCAGGGGGTGAAAAATTGTTTTTT
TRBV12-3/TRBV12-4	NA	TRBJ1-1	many	CASLRRGGETEAFF	TGTGCCAGCCTGAGGAGGGGGGGTGAGACTGAAGCTTTCTTT
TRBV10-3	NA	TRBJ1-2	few	CAISESNGVYGYTF	TGTGCCATCAGTGAGTCGAACGGCGTCTATGGCTACACCTTC
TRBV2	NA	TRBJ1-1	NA	CASRTGQEAFF	TGTGCCAGCAGGACCGGACAGGAAGCTTTCTTT
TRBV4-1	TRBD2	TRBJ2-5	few	CASSQGRLALETQYF	TGCGCCAGCAGCCAAGGTAGACTAGCTTTAGAGACCCAGTACTTC
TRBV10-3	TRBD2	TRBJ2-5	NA	CAISDGLAGDPRRENQYF	TGTGCCATCAGTGACGGTTTAGCGGGTGACCCCAGGAGGGAGAACCAGTACTTC
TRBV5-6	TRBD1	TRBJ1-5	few	CASSTRDSWFNQPQHF	TGTGCCAGCAGCACCCGGGACAGTTGGTTCAATCAGCCCCAGCATTTT
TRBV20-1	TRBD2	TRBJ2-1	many	CSAREAGAAYNEQFF	TGCAGTGCTAGAGAGGCGGGAGCGGCGTACAATGAGCAGTTCTTC
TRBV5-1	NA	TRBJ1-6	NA	CASTTDGQNNSPLHF	TGCGCCAGCACCACCGACGGCCAGAATAATTCACCCCTCCACTTT
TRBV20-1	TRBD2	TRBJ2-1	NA	CSAQAGVRDEQFF	TGCAGTGCCCAAGCGGGAGTGCGCGATGAGCAGTTCTTC
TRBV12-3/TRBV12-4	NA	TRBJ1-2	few	CASRTTGTRASGGYTF	TGTGCCAGCAGAACGACGGGCACCCGGGCGTCCGGTGGCTACACCTTC
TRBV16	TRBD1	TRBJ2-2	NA	CASSQTDRKNTGELFF	TGTGCCAGCAGCCAGACGGACAGGAAAAACACCGGGGAGCTGTTTTTT
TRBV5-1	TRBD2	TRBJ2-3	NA	CASSSLGGSGTDTQYF	TGCGCCAGCAGCTCCCTTGGCGGGAGTGGGACAGATACGCAGTATTTT
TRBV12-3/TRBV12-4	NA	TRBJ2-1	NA	CASSPMKGLYNEQFF	TGTGCCAGCAGTCCAATGAAAGGACTCTACAATGAGCAGTTCTTC
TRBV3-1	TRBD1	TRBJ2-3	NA	CATSRDRATDTQYF	TGTGCCACCTCCCGGGACAGGGCGACAGATACGCAGTATTTT
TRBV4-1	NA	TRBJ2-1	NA	CASSQDPNSVNKNEQFF	TGCGCCAGCAGCCAAGATCCGAATAGCGTTAACAAAAATGAGCAGTTCTTC
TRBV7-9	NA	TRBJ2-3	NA	CASSSPLSPLATDTQYF	TGTGCCAGCAGCTCCCCTTTATCTCCCCTCGCCACAGATACGCAGTATTTT
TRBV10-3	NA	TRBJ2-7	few	CAISDPVGRGLYEQYF	TGTGCCATCAGTGACCCCGTGGGAAGGGGATTGTACGAGCAGTACTTC
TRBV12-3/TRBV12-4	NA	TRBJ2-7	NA	CASGQGTSSYEQYF	TGTGCCAGCGGCCAGGGAACCAGCTCCTACGAGCAGTACTTC
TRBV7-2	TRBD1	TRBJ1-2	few	CASSQWDRVYF	TGTGCCAGCAGCCAATGGGACAGGGTTTACTTC
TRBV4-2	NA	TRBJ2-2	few	CASSSRDPAGELFF	TGTGCCAGCAGCTCCCGGGACCCCGCCGGGGAGCTGTTTTTT
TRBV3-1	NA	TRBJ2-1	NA	CASSPRDFNEQFF	TGTGCCAGCAGCCCCCGGGACTTCAATGAGCAGTTCTTC
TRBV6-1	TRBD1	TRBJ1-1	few	CASTEPGQGLGTEAFF	TGTGCCAGCACGGAGCCGGGACAGGGGCTAGGCACTGAAGCTTTCTTT
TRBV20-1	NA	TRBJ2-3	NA	CSAGDTRPDTQYF	TGCAGTGCTGGGGACACCCGCCCAGATACGCAGTATTTT
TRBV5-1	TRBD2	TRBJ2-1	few	CASSGLATGDNEQFF	TGCGCCAGCAGCGGACTAGCCACCGGTGACAATGAGCAGTTCTTC
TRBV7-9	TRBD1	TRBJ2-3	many	CASSSDRGNRDTQYF	TGTGCCAGCAGTTCGGACAGGGGGAACCGAGATACGCAGTATTTT
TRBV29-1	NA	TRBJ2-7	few	CSVPRGPREQYF	TGCAGCGTACCCCGGGGTCCCCGCGAGCAGTACTTC
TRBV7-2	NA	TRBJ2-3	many	CASSLGRVTDTQYF	TGTGCCAGCAGCTTAGGGAGAGTTACAGATACGCAGTATTTT
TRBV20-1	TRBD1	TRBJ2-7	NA	CSASHYSGGRYEQYF	TGCAGTGCTTCACACTACTCAGGGGGACGCTACGAGCAGTACTTC
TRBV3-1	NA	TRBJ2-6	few	CASRHAWGSAGANVLTF	TGTGCCAGCAGACACGCCTGGGGGTCTGCTGGGGCCAACGTCCTGACTTTC
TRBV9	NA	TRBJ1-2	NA	CASSTPRQDLYGYTF	TGTGCCAGCAGCACACCCCGACAGGATTTGTATGGCTACACCTTC
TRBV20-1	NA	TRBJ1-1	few	CSADDRFANTEAFF	TGCAGTGCGGATGACAGGTTTGCGAACACTGAAGCTTTCTTT
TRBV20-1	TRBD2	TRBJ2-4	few	CSAATVTLLAGGQGGKNIQYF	TGCAGTGCCGCGACAGTTACTTTACTAGCGGGAGGCCAAGGGGGCAAAAACATTCAGTACTTC
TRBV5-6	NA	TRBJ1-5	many	CASSLGHNQPQHF	TGTGCCAGCAGCTTGGGGCACAATCAGCCCCAGCATTTT
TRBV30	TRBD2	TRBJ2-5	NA	CAWSVFISGRSETQYF	TGTGCCTGGAGTGTATTTATTAGCGGGAGATCGGAGACCCAGTACTTC
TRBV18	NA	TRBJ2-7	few	CASSPPSDGDHEQYF	TGTGCCAGCTCACCACCGTCGGACGGGGACCACGAGCAGTACTTC
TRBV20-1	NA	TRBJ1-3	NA	CSADIGGSGNTIYF	TGCAGTGCCGACATCGGGGGCTCTGGAAACACCATATATTTT
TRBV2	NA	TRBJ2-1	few	CASKLDLGGNEQFF	TGTGCCAGCAAGTTGGACCTTGGTGGGAATGAGCAGTTCTTC
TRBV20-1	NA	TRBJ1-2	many	CSASSNYGYTF	TGCAGTGCCTCGTCGAACTATGGCTACACCTTC
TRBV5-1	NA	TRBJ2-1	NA	CASSLAGNRGGTYNEQFF	TGCGCCAGCAGCTTGGCAGGGAACAGGGGAGGCACCTACAATGAGCAGTTCTTC
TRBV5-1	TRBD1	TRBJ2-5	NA	CASSPGTVGTQYF	TGCGCCAGCAGCCCCGGGACAGTCGGGACCCAGTACTTC
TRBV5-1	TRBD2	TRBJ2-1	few	CASSDTSGAYNEQFF	TGCGCCAGCAGCGACACTAGCGGAGCCTACAATGAGCAGTTCTTC
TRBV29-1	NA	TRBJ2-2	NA	CSARPPGFTGELFF	TGCAGCGCCCGGCCCCCCGGGTTCACCGGGGAGCTGTTTTTT
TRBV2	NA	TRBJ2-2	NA	CASMTRANTGELFF	TGTGCCAGTATGACTAGGGCGAACACCGGGGAGCTGTTTTTT
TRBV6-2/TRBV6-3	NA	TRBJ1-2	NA	CASSSGTHGYTF	TGTGCCAGCAGTTCGGGGACCCATGGCTACACCTTC
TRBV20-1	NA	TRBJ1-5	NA	CSARADSSYQPQHF	TGCAGTGCTAGAGCGGACAGCTCCTATCAGCCCCAGCATTTT
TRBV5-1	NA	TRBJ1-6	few	CASSLERNSPLHF	TGCGCCAGCAGCTTGGAAAGGAATTCACCCCTCCACTTT
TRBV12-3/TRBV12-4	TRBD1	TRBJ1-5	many	CASSRQGPNQPQHF	TGTGCCAGCAGTCGACAGGGGCCCAATCAGCCCCAGCATTTT
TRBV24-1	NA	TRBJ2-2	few	CATSDTQGPTGELFF	TGTGCCACCAGTGATACCCAGGGGCCGACCGGGGAGCTGTTTTTT
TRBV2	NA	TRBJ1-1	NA	CASGPFPGPVNTEAFF	TGTGCCAGCGGGCCATTTCCGGGGCCCGTTAACACTGAAGCTTTCTTT
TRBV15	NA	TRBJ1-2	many	CATRDPGQRGYTF	TGTGCCACTAGAGACCCGGGACAACGAGGCTACACCTTC
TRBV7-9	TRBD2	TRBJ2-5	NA	CASSLNLAGDETQYF	TGTGCCAGCAGCTTGAATCTAGCGGGAGACGAGACCCAGTACTTC
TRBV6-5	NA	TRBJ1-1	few	CASSFTTANTEAFF	TGTGCCAGCAGTTTTACGACGGCCAACACTGAAGCTTTCTTT
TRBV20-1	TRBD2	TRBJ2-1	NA	CSARDLLAGVNNEQFF	TGCAGTGCTAGAGATCTACTAGCGGGAGTTAACAATGAGCAGTTCTTC
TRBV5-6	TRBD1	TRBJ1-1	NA	CASKRQGKNTEAFF	TGTGCCAGCAAACGACAGGGCAAGAACACTGAAGCTTTCTTT
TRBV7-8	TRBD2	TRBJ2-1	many	CASSALVAGGFNEQFF	TGTGCCAGCAGCGCCCTGGTGGCGGGAGGGTTCAATGAGCAGTTCTTC
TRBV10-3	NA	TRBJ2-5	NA	CAIANRGTDAETQYF	TGTGCCATCGCGAATCGGGGGACCGATGCGGAGACCCAGTACTTC
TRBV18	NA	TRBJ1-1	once	CASSGGRAQAFF	TGTGCCAGCTCCGGAGGCAGGGCACAAGCTTTCTTT